This T cell receptor (beta chain) is from a study of control samples from healthy donors and cancer patients. Profiling relied on immunoSEQ multiplex PCR, and the TCRdb table lists in-frame clones only, not all of them. Of about 75,000 clones listed, around 94% are singletons. The CDR3 consists of 13 residues. V lost 3 bases to trimming and J lost 8 bases; unmatched junction nucleotides: 3. Germline-derived CDR1 and CDR2 are SGHAT and FQNNGV. Sequences were obtained from blood. This TCR came from a woman between 40 and 50 years old in good health. The chain links TRBV11-2 to TRBJ2-2; 7 bases fit TRBD1. The DNA for the CDR3 is TGTGCCAGCAGCTTTACAGGGGCAGGGGAGCTGTTTTTT. Translation gives CASSFTGAGELFF.